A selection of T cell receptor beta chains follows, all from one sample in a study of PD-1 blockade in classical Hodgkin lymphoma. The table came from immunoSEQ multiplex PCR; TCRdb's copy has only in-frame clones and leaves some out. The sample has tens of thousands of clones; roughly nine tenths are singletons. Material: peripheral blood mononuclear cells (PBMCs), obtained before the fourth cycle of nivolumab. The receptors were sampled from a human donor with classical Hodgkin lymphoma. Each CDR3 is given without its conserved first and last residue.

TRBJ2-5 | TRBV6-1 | ASTGGELRGTQY
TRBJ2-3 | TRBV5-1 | ASSFGSSTDTQY
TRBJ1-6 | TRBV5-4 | ASSLAGVVNSPLH
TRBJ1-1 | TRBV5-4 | ASSQSPDTEAF
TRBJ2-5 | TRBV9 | ASSVGGGPQETQY
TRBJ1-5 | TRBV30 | AWTTLNQPQH
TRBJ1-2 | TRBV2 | ASSPPRVGYT
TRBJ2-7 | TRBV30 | AWRGRESYEQY
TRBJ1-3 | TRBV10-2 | ASSERRTGNTIY
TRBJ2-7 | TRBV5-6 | ASSFGQVSYEQY
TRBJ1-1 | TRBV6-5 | ASRYQGYSTEAF
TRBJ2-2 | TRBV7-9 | ASSSQQSGGPTGELF